The subject of this entry is one TCR beta chain. Its matching antigen is unknown. PCR used 60 Vbeta primers and 13 Jbeta primers. In the original analysis: Counted up in a later analysis, unique TCR beta chains came to about 80 million, with around 11 million shared. This table comes from immunoSEQ multiplex PCR, and its TCRdb copy is limited to in-frame clones, with some not included. V and J calls and clone size are those listed in that table; D and trimming were worked out from the DNA. The sample shows 110,000 or so clones, under 85% of them seen only once. The entry originates in a study of cytomegalovirus exposure and HLA in healthy donors. Notes on the study in general: In a later analysis, TCR beta V- and J-gene trimming showed a link to a missense DCLRE1C variant.

Germline CDR1 reads SGHNT; CDR2 reads YYREEE (reference sequence). With 4 bases clipped from V and 2 bases from J, the junction kept 11 bases outside the gene matches. This CDR3 is built from 17 residues. The V gene is TRBV5-4, the J gene TRBJ2-2, with TRBD2 matching over 7 bases. The TCR sequence derives from a man aged 30-40 years in good health and CMV-seronegative. The material sequenced was PBMCs. CDR3 sequence reads: CASSPEQLASNTGELFF. Here the CDR3 DNA reads TGTGCCAGCAGCCCTGAACAACTAGCGAGTAACACCGGGGAGCTGTTTTTT.